This TCR beta chain was captured in a study of OX40 agonist ivuxolimab in advanced cancers. Study in general: The diagnoses of dose-escalation patients were hepatocellular carcinoma, melanoma, renal cell or head and neck cancer.

The CDR3 is made up of 14 amino acids. The V end was cut by 1 base, the J end by 3 bases, with 7 bases between. Germline V gene lookup returns CDR1 SGHKS and CDR2 YYEKEE (reference sequence). Some clones are missing from TCRdb's copy, which holds only in-frame ones; the method was immunoSEQ multiplex PCR. The sample contains about 78,000 clones, around nine tenths of which appear only once. The clonotype was recovered from an adult with an advanced solid tumor such as melanoma, head and neck, liver or kidney cancer. The material was CD4+ or CD8+ T cells sorted from blood, obtained in a trial of the OX40 agonist ivuxolimab. V usage is TRBV5-5 and J usage is TRBJ1-4; the D is unclear. The chain's CDR3 is CASSLLNANEKLFF. The CDR3 bases are TGTGCCAGCAGCTTGCTAAATGCTAATGAAAAACTGTTTTTT. Drawing the rest from reference TRBV5-5 and TRBJ1-4, the complete variable domain is DAGVTQSPTHLIKTRGQQVTLRCSPISGHKSVSWYQQVLGQGPQFIFQYYEKEERGRGNFPDRFSARQFPNYSSELNVNALLLGDSALYLCASSLLNANEKLFFGSGTQLSVL.